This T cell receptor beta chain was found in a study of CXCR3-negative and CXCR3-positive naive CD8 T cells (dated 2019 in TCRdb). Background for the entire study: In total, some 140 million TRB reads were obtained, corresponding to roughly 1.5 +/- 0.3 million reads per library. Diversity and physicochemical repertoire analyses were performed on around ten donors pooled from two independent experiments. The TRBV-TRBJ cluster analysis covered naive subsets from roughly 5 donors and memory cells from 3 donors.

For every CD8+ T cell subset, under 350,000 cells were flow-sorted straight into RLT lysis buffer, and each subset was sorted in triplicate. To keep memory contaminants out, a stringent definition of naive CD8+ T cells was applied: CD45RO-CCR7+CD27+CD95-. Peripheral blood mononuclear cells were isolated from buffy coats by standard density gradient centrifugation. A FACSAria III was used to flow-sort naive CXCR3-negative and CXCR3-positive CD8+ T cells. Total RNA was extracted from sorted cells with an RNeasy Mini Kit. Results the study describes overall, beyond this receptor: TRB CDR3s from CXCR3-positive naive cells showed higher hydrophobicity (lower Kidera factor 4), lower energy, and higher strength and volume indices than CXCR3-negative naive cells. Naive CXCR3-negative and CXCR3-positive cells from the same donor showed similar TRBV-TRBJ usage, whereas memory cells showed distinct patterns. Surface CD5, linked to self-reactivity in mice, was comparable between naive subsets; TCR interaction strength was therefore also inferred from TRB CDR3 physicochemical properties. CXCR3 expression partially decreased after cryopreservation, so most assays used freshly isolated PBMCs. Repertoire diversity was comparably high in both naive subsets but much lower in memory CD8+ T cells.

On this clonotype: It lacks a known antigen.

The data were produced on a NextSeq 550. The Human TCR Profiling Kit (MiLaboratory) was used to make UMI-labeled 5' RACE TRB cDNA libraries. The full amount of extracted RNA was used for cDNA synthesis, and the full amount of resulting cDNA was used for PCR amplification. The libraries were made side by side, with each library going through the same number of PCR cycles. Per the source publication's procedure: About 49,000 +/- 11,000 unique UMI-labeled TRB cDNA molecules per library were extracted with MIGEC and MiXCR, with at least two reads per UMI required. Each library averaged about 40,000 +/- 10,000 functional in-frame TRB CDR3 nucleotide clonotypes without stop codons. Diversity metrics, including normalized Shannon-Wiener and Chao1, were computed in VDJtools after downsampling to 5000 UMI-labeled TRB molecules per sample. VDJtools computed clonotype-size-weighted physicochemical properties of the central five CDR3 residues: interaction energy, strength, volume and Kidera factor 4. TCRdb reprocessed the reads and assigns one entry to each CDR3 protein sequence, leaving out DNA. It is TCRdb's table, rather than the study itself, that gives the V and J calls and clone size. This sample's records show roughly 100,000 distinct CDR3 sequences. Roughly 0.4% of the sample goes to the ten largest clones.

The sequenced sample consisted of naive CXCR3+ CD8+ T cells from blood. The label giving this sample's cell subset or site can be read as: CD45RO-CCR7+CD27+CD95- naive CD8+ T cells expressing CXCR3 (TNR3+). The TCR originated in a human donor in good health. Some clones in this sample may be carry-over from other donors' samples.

The encoded CDR3 is CAIMGTQSGDTEAFF. Recombination linked TRBV10-3 to TRBJ1-1; TCRdb calls TRBD1, which cannot be checked without DNA. CDR1 ENHRY and CDR2 SYGVKD are derived from the germline V gene. CDR3 length: 15 amino acids, cysteine to phenylalanine. No DNA sequence is on record.